The entry that follows covers one TCR beta chain sequence. Its antigen remains unidentified. The table came from immunoSEQ multiplex PCR; TCRdb's copy has only in-frame clones and leaves some out. The sample includes about 140,000 clones, 80% to 95% of them seen just once. The source of the sample is a study of T cell responses to AZD1222 COVID-19 vaccine. Findings and limits, study-wide: Among those given AZD1222, only 6 or 7 were seropositive at baseline. Repertoires in all cases were sampled only once the peak T cell response had passed. Following two doses of AZD1222, Spike-specific TCR breadth and depth rose. Unmutated variant regions reportedly attract nearly half of all spike-specific TCRs.

The starting material was peripheral blood, obtained 28 days after the second AZD1222 dose. The TCR was taken from an adult who received the AZD1222 COVID-19 vaccine.

This CDR3 is CASSLGQGLPYEQYF. The CDR3 bases are TGTGCCAGCAGCTTAGGGCAGGGGCTTCCCTACGAGCAGTACTTC. This sequence joins TRBV7-6 and TRBJ2-7, with a tentative D call TRBD1 (6 bases). Trimming pared 1 base from V and 2 bases from J, leaving 12 bases between. This CDR3 comprises 15 residues. CDR1 is SGHVS, CDR2 FNYEAQ, per germline.